This T cell receptor (beta chain) was found in a study of CD8 T cells in ankylosing spondylitis. TCRdb re-analysed the 5' RACE reads in MiXCR, keeping a single row per CDR3 protein. The sample records 30,000 to 40,000 distinct CDR3 sequences, roughly 3.1% being singletons. General study points: Typical of ankylosing spondylitis blood, it appeared, was a TCR beta motif of seven to nine highly homologous variants.

This CDR3 is built from 16 residues. The V gene end was trimmed by 0 bases and the J gene end by 5 bases; junction bases not matched to a gene: 6. Looked up from germline, CDR1 is SGDLS and CDR2 is YYNGEE. This clonotype was found many times. Its antigen is unidentified. The sequenced material came from blood, either unsorted or a sorted T cell fraction (not recorded which). The V gene is TRBV9, the J gene TRBJ1-1, with 11 bases identical to TRBD1. The sequence came from a male donor with ankylosing spondylitis or in good health (not recorded which). The CDR3 sequence is CASSVGTGGVGTEAFF. CDR3 DNA: TGTGCCAGCAGCGTAGGGACAGGGGGCGTAGGTACTGAAGCTTTCTTT.